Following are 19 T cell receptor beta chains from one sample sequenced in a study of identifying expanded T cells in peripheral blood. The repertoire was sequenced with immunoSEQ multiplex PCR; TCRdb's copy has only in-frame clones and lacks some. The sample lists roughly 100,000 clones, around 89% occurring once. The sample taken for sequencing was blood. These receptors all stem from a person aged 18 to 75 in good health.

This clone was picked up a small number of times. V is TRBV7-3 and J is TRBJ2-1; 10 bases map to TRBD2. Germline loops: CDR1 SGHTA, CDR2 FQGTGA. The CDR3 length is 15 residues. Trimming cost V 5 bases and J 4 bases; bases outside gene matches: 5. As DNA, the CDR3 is TGTGCCAGCAGCCCCGGGACTAGCGAATACAATGAGCAGTTCTTC. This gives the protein CASSPGTSEYNEQFF.

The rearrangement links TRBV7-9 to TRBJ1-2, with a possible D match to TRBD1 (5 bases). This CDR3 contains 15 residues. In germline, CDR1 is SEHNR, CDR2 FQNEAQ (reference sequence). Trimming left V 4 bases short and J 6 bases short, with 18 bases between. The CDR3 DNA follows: TGTGCCAGCAGCTCAGGCCGACAGTATGGTAATGGCTACACCTTC. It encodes CASSSGRQYGNGYTF.

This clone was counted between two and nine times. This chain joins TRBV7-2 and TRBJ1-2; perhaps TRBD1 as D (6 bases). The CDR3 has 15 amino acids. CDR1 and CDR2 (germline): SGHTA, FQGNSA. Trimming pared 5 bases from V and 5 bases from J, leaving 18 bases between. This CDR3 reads CASSPGGAGLYGYTF. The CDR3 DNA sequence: TGTGCCAGCAGCCCGGGGGGGGCCGGACTATATGGCTACACCTTC.

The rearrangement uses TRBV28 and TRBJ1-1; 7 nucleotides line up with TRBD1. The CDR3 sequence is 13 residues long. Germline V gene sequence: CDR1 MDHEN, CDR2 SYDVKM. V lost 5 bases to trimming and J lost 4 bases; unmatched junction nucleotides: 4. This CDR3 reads CASSEQGSTEAFF. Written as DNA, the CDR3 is TGTGCCAGCAGTGAACAGGGGAGCACTGAAGCTTTCTTT.

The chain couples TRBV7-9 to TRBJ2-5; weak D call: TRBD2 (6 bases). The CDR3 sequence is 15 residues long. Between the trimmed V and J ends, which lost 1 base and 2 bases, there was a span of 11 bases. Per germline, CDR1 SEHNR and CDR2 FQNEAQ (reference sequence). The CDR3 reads CASSLVAGRQETQYF. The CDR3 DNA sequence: TGTGCCAGCAGCTTAGTGGCGGGAAGGCAAGAGACCCAGTACTTC.

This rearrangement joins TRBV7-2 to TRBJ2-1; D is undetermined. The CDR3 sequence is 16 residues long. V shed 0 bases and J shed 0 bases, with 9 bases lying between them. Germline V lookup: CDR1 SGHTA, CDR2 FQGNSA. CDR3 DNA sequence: TGTGCCAGCAGCTTAGCGGCTTCGAGCTCCTACAATGAGCAGTTCTTC. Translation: CASSLAASSSYNEQFF.

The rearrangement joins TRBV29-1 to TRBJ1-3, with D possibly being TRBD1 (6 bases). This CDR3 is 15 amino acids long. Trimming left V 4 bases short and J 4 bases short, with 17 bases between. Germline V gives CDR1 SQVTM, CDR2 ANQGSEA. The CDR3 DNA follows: TGCAGCGTTGTCGATCGGGGGGCGAAAGGAAACACCATATATTTT. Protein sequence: CSVVDRGAKGNTIYF.

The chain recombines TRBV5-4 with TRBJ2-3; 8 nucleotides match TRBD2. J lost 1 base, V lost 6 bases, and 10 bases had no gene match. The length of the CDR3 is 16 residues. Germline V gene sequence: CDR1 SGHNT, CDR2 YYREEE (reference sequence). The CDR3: CASTRPGRGGTDTQYF. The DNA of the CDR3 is TGTGCCAGCACTCGACCCGGGCGGGGGGGCACAGATACGCAGTATTTT.

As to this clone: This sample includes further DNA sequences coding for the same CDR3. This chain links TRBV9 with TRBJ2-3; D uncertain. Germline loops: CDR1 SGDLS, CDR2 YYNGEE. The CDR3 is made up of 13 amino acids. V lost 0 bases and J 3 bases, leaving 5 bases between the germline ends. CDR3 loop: CASSVEGTDTQYF. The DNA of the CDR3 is TGTGCCAGCAGCGTAGAGGGAACAGATACGCAGTATTTT.

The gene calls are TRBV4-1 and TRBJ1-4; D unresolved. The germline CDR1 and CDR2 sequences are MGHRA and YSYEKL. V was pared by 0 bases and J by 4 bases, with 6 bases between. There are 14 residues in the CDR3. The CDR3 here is CASSQESRNEKLFF. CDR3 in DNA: TGCGCCAGCAGCCAAGAGAGCCGTAATGAAAAACTGTTTTTT.

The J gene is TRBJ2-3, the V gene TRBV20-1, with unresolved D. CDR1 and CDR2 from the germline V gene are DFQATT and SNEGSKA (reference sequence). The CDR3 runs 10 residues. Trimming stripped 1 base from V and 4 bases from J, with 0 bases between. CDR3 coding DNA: TGCAGTGCTAGAGCAGATACGCAGTATTTT. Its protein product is CSARADTQYF.

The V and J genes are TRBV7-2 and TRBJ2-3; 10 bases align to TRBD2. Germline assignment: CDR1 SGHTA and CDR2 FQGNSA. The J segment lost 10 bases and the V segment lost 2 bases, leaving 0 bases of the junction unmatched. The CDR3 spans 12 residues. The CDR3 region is CASSLLAGAQYF. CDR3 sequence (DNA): TGTGCCAGCAGCTTACTAGCGGGGGCGCAGTATTTT.

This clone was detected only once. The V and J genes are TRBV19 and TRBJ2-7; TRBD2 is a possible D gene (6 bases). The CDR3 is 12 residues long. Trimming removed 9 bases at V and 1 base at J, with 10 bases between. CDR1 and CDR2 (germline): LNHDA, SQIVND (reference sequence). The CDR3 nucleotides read TGTGCCAGCGGGGGTGAATCCTACGAGCAGTACTTC. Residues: CASGGESYEQYF.

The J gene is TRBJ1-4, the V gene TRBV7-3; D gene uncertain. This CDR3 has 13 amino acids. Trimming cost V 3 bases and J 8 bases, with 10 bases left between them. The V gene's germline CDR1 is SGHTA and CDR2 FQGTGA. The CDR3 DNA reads TGTGCCAGCAGCTTGGTCCCCGGCGAAAAACTGTTTTTT. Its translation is CASSLVPGEKLFF.

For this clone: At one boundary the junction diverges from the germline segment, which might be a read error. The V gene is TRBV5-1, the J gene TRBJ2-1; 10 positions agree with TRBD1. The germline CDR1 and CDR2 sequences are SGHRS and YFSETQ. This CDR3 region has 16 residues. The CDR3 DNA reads TGCGCTAGCAGCCGCCCAGGGACAGGGGCGGACAATGAGCAGTTCTTC. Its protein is CASSRPGTGADNEQFF.

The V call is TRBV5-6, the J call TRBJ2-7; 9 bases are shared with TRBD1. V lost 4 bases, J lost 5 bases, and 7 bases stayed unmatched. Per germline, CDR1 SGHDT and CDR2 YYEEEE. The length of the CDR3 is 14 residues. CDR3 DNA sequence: TGTGCCAGCAGCACCCGGACAGGGGCTGACGAGCAGTACTTC. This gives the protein CASSTRTGADEQYF.

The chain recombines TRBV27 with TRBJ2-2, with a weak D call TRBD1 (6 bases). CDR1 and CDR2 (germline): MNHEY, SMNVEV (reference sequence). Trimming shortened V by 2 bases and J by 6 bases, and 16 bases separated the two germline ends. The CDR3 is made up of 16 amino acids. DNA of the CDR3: TGTGCCAGCAGTTTAACCGGACAGTTCATTCCCGGGGAGCTGTTTTTT. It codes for CASSLTGQFIPGELFF.

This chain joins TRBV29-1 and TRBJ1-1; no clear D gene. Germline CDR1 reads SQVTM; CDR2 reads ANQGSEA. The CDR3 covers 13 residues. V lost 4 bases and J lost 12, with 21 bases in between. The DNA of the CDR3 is TGCAGCGTTGTCGGTTTGTCAGGAGAGAGAACTTTCTTT. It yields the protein CSVVGLSGERTFF.

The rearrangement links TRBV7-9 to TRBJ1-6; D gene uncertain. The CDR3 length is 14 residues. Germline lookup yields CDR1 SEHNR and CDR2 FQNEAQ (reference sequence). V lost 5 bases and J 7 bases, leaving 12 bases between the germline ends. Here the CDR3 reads CASSLGRENSPLHF. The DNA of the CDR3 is TGTGCCAGCAGCCTCGGCCGAGAGAATTCACCCCTCCACTTT.